This T cell receptor beta chain comes out of a study of shared clonotypes between healthy human individuals. Study results and limitations: Only a few donors were included, so the genetic and exposure-history diversity represented was limited. Sharing of clonotypes among donors was expected to vary with sequencing depth.

TCRdb keeps only in-frame clones here, not all; method: immunoSEQ multiplex PCR. The sample carries fewer than 700,000 clones, around 80% recorded once. This CDR3 is built from 13 residues. The germline gives CDR1 SGHNT, CDR2 YYREEE (reference sequence). V was shortened by 4 bases and J by 4 bases, with 12 bases between the two germline ends. This clone was found once. Its antigen is not identified. Only Caucasian adults living in Nashville, Tennessee served as donors. The TCR originated in a woman aged 40 to 49 in good health. Some clones in this sample may be carry-over from other donors' samples. What was sequenced was PBMCs. V and J are TRBV5-4 and TRBJ2-7, with a possible D match to TRBD2 (6 bases). CDR3 nucleotide sequence: TGTGCCAGCAGCCTTCCCCTAGCGTACGAGCAGTACTTC. This gives the protein CASSLPLAYEQYF.